Listed here are 29 T cell receptor beta chains from one sample, sequenced in a study of cytomegalovirus exposure and HLA in healthy donors. PCR employed 60 Vbeta and 13 Jbeta primers. Only in-frame clones appear in the TCRdb table, and some are missing; sequencing was by immunoSEQ multiplex PCR. The table lists 77,000 or so clones, about four fifths of them singletons. Sequencing was done on a sample of PBMCs. All receptors come from a man aged 40-49 years in good health and CMV-seronegative.

This clone appeared a few times. The chain recombines TRBV10-3 with TRBJ2-2; 14 nucleotides line up with TRBD2. Germline V CDR1 and CDR2: ENHRY, SYGVKD. V shed 5 bases, J shed 3 bases, and the junction held 8 bases outside the gene matches. This CDR3 region has 18 residues. The CDR3 loop reads CAISKGLAGGGDTGELFF. The CDR3 DNA follows: TGTGCCATCAGTAAAGGACTAGCGGGAGGCGGGGACACCGGGGAGCTGTTTTTT.

The chain employs TRBV7-3 and TRBJ2-3; D call uncertain. Germline loops: CDR1 SGHTA, CDR2 FQGTGA. The CDR3 runs to 11 residues. Between the trimmed V and J ends, which lost 4 bases and 6 bases, there was a span of 5 bases. CDR3: CASSYRDTQYF. In DNA, the CDR3 is TGTGCCAGCAGCTATCGGGATACGCAGTATTTT.

The V gene is TRBV4-2, the J gene TRBJ1-4; D unclear. There are 12 residues in the CDR3. V lost 3 bases and J 8 bases, leaving 7 bases between the germline ends. CDR1 and CDR2 (germline): LGHNA, YNFKEQ. This CDR3 reads CASSQGSEKLFF. CDR3 in DNA: TGTGCCAGCAGCCAGGGCTCAGAAAAACTGTTTTTT.

J is TRBJ1-4 and V is TRBV28; D is undetermined. V was pared by 2 bases and J by 13 bases, with 8 bases between. CDR3 length: 11 residues. Germline V gene sequence: CDR1 MDHEN, CDR2 SYDVKM. The CDR3 is CASSLSRRLFF. CDR3 in DNA: TGTGCCAGCAGTTTAAGCCGTAGACTGTTTTTT.

The chain carries TRBV19 and TRBJ1-2, with 9 bases identical to TRBD1. Germline V gives CDR1 LNHDA, CDR2 SQIVND (reference sequence). The CDR3 is 12 amino acids. V trimming: 5 bases; J trimming: 7 bases; junction bases outside the gene matches: 2. CDR3 sequence: CASSGTGSGYTF. CDR3 nucleotides: TGTGCCAGTAGTGGGACAGGGTCTGGCTACACCTTC.

About this clone itself: Sequence at one end of the junction differs from germline and may be a read error. The chain recombines TRBV7-7 with TRBJ2-5; 9 positions agree with TRBD2. Germline CDR1 is SSHAT and CDR2 is FNYEAQ (reference sequence). The CDR3 totals 15 residues. The CDR3 spells CASSENGLAGETQYF. The CDR3 DNA reads TGTGCTAGCAGCGAGAACGGGCTAGCGGGGGAGACCCAGTACTTC.

The chain combines TRBV5-1 with TRBJ2-1, with 10 bases matching TRBD2. The CDR3 consists of 16 residues. CDR1 and CDR2 (germline): SGHRS, YFSETQ. The junction had 7 bases not matched to a gene; V was cut back by 0 bases and J by 7 bases. The CDR3 sequence is CASSLEPSGSGNEQFF. As DNA, the CDR3 is TGCGCCAGCAGCTTGGAACCTAGCGGGAGTGGTAATGAGCAGTTCTTC.

This clone was seen only a few times. The chain combines TRBV5-6 with TRBJ2-7; the match to TRBD2 covers 15 bases. The CDR3 totals 15 residues. CDR1 is SGHDT, CDR2 YYEEEE, per germline. J lost 6 bases, V lost 4 bases, and 5 bases had no gene match. In DNA form, the CDR3 reads TGTGCCAGCAGCCCCGGACTAGCGGGAGGGGGCGAGCAGTACTTC. Its protein product is CASSPGLAGGGEQYF.

V is TRBV19 and J is TRBJ1-1; D might be TRBD1 (5 bases). CDR1 is LNHDA, CDR2 SQIVND, per germline (reference sequence). With 1 base removed from V and 4 bases from J, the gap between germline ends came to 7 bases. The CDR3 length is 13 residues. The CDR3 DNA is TGTGCCAGTAGTATAGGGGGCAGCACTGAAGCTTTCTTT. Protein: CASSIGGSTEAFF.

The J gene is TRBJ2-5, the V gene TRBV6-5, with TRBD2 matching 9 bases. This CDR3 spans 14 amino acids. The V segment lost 6 bases and the J segment 1 base; nucleotides outside the gene matches: 3. Germline V gene sequence: CDR1 MNHEY, CDR2 SVGAGI. CDR3 amino acids: CASRTSGLQETQYF. Here the CDR3 DNA reads TGTGCCAGCAGGACTAGCGGCCTCCAAGAGACCCAGTACTTC.

This chain connects TRBV5-1 to TRBJ2-1, with 8 bases matching TRBD1. The ends lost 0 bases at V and 5 bases at J; junction bases unmatched: 13. The CDR3 sequence is 18 residues long. The germline gives CDR1 SGHRS, CDR2 YFSETQ. CDR3 region: CASSLDPSGGMGNNEQFF. CDR3 in DNA: TGCGCCAGCAGCTTGGACCCATCAGGGGGCATGGGAAACAATGAGCAGTTCTTC.

This clone was seen a single time. The chain links TRBV18 to TRBJ2-2, with TRBD1 matching 7 bases. V lost 3 bases to trimming and J lost 4 bases; unmatched junction nucleotides: 5. The CDR3 runs to 15 residues. Germline CDR1 KGHSH, CDR2 LQKENI. CDR3 sequence: CASSPQDRLTGELFF. CDR3 nucleotides: TGTGCCAGCTCACCTCAGGACAGGCTCACCGGGGAGCTGTTTTTT.

V and J are TRBV28 and TRBJ1-4; D is ambiguous. The germline V gene encodes CDR1 MDHEN and CDR2 SYDVKM. The V end lost 6 bases, the J end lost 10 bases, and 9 bases lay between the germline ends. There are 11 residues in the CDR3. The CDR3 here is CASSIHGKLFF. The CDR3 DNA reads as TGTGCCAGCAGCATACATGGAAAACTGTTTTTT.

V gene TRBV19 combines with J gene TRBJ1-1, with unresolved D. The germline V gene has CDR1 LNHDA and CDR2 SQIVND (reference sequence). Trimming removed 7 bases at V and 3 bases at J, with 15 bases between. CDR3 length: 14 residues. The CDR3 sequence is CASTRSTQYTEAFF. The DNA for the CDR3 is TGTGCCAGTACTCGGAGCACGCAGTACACTGAAGCTTTCTTT.

As regards this clone: A junction boundary mismatches the germline segment, possibly from a read error. V is TRBV7-7 and J is TRBJ2-5; TRBD1 is a possible D gene (6 bases). The CDR3 contains 15 residues. Germline V gene sequence: CDR1 SSHAT, CDR2 FNYEAQ (reference sequence). This CDR3 is CASSTQTGRSGTQYF. The CDR3 bases are TGTGCTAGCAGCACCCAGACAGGCCGGTCGGGGACCCAGTACTTC.

The CDR3 nucleotides read TGTGCCAGCAGCGGAAGGACAGGGAGGTACGAGCAGTACTTC. The encoded protein is CASSGRTGRYEQYF. The rearrangement joins TRBV7-2 to TRBJ2-7, with 8 bases that match TRBD1. This CDR3 has 14 residues. V gave up 5 bases and J gave up 4 bases; unmatched junction bases: 7. Germline V gives CDR1 SGHTA, CDR2 FQGNSA.

The chain employs TRBV29-1 and TRBJ2-1, with D perhaps TRBD1 (6 bases). Germline lookup yields CDR1 SQVTM and CDR2 ANQGSEA. The CDR3 runs to 14 residues. V was cut by 1 base and J by 0 bases, with 7 bases left in between. CDR3 protein: CSVEGRGSYNEQFF. CDR3 nucleotide sequence: TGCAGCGTTGAAGGCAGGGGCTCCTACAATGAGCAGTTCTTC.

The chain links TRBV27 to TRBJ1-6; 10 nucleotides line up with TRBD1. The CDR3 totals 17 residues. CDR1 and CDR2 (germline): MNHEY, SMNVEV (reference sequence). V gave up 6 bases and J gave up 7 bases; unmatched junction bases: 12. CDR3 loop: CASREGTGAFLNSPLHF. The CDR3 DNA reads as TGTGCCAGCAGGGAAGGGACAGGGGCTTTCTTGAATTCACCCCTCCACTTT.

In nucleotides, the CDR3 is TGTGCCAGCAGCTTGTCCGGGGGGATCTATGGCTACACCTTC. This sequence encodes CASSLSGGIYGYTF. V usage is TRBV5-4 and J usage is TRBJ1-2; possible D gene TRBD1, 5 bases. V was trimmed by 1 base and J by 4 bases, leaving 11 bases between them. Germline V CDR1 and CDR2: SGHNT, YYREEE (reference sequence). This CDR3 contains 14 residues.

The CDR3 coding sequence is TGTGCCAGTAGTAAACAGGGGATTGGCGGTGGCTACACCTTC. Its translation is CASSKQGIGGGYTF. The V call is TRBV19, the J call TRBJ1-2; 7 bases align to TRBD1. CDR1 LNHDA and CDR2 SQIVND come from the germline V gene (reference sequence). Trimming at V came to 4 bases and at J to 7 bases, leaving 9 bases not matched to a gene. The CDR3 extends over 14 amino acids.

The V gene is TRBV6-5, the J gene TRBJ2-2; perhaps TRBD1 as D (5 bases). Trimming stripped 0 bases from V and 7 bases from J, with 6 bases between. Germline V gene lookup returns CDR1 MNHEY and CDR2 SVGAGI. This CDR3 is built from 13 residues. CDR3 sequence reads: CASSYSGLGELFF. The CDR3, as DNA: TGTGCCAGCAGTTACTCGGGGCTCGGGGAGCTGTTTTTT.

This clone was counted a few times. V usage is TRBV16 and J usage is TRBJ1-2; 8 positions agree with TRBD1. V lost 4 bases to trimming and J lost 3 bases; unmatched junction nucleotides: 10. Germline assignment: CDR1 KGHSY and CDR2 FQNENV. CDR3 length equals 16 residues. CDR3 loop: CASSPRDRTGDYGYTF. CDR3 nucleotide sequence: TGTGCCAGCAGCCCTCGGGACAGGACGGGGGACTATGGCTACACCTTC.

The rearrangement links TRBV27 to TRBJ2-1; a possible D gene is TRBD2 (6 bases). CDR1 is MNHEY and CDR2 is SMNVEV in the germline V gene (reference sequence). V was clipped by 6 bases and J by 0 bases, with 15 bases between them. The CDR3 extends over 16 amino acids. The chain's CDR3 is CASSSGLRGSYNEQFF. In DNA, the CDR3 is TGTGCCAGCAGCTCGGGACTTCGGGGCTCCTACAATGAGCAGTTCTTC.

V and J are TRBV9 and TRBJ2-5; 9 bases line up with TRBD2. The CDR3 totals 15 residues. Germline CDR1 and CDR2: SGDLS and YYNGEE. The ends lost 3 bases at V and 5 bases at J; junction bases unmatched: 8. This chain's CDR3 is CASSDSGSLWETQYF. For the CDR3, the DNA is TGTGCCAGCAGCGATAGCGGGAGTCTTTGGGAGACCCAGTACTTC.

V gene TRBV19 combines with J gene TRBJ2-5; D remains ambiguous. Germline-derived CDR1 and CDR2 are LNHDA and SQIVND (reference sequence). The V end lost 6 bases, the J end lost 4 bases, and 12 bases lay between the germline ends. The CDR3 spans 13 residues. The CDR3 sequence: CASRKSPRETQYF. CDR3 in DNA: TGTGCCAGTAGAAAGAGCCCTCGAGAGACCCAGTACTTC. The full variable domain, in which reference TRBV19 and TRBJ2-5 provide the parts outside the CDR3, is DGGITQSPKYLFRKEGQNVTLSCEQNLNHDAMYWYRQDPGQGLRLIYYSQIVNDFQKGDIAEGYSVSREKKESFPLTVTSAQKNPTAFYLCASRKSPRETQYFGPGTRLLVL.

The V and J genes are TRBV28 and TRBJ1-6; the match to TRBD1 covers 8 bases. Germline trimming cut 4 bases from V and 5 bases from J; bases unmatched to any gene: 7. The germline CDR1 and CDR2 sequences are MDHEN and SYDVKM. This CDR3 contains 16 residues. The CDR3, as DNA: TGTGCCAGCAGTTCCGAGATGACAGGGGATAATTCACCCCTCCACTTT. Translating gives CASSSEMTGDNSPLHF. Combining the CDR3 with reference TRBV28 and TRBJ1-6 gives the whole variable domain DVKVTQSSRYLVKRTGEKVFLECVQDMDHENMFWYRQDPGLGLRLIYFSYDVKMKEKGDIPEGYSVSREKKERFSLILESASTNQTSMYLCASSSEMTGDNSPLHFGNGTRLTVT.

V and J are TRBV5-1 and TRBJ2-7; 7 positions match TRBD2. V was clipped by 4 bases and J by 0 bases; unmatched bases: 10. Germline V gene data show CDR1 as SGHRS and CDR2 as YFSETQ. CDR3 length equals 16 residues. Here the CDR3 reads CASSPGGSYYSYEQYF. DNA for the CDR3: TGCGCCAGCAGCCCGGGAGGATCATACTACTCCTACGAGCAGTACTTC.

The rearrangement links TRBV28 to TRBJ2-7, with D perhaps matching TRBD2 (6 bases). CDR1 is MDHEN and CDR2 is SYDVKM in the germline V gene. The length of the CDR3 is 13 residues. V lost 3 bases and J 4 bases, leaving 10 bases between the germline ends. This chain's CDR3 is CASSFGGRYEQYF. CDR3 coding DNA: TGTGCCAGCAGTTTTGGGGGGAGGTACGAGCAGTACTTC.

V is TRBV7-3 and J is TRBJ2-2; 11 positions agree with TRBD2. V shed 4 bases and J 7 bases; nucleotides not matched to a gene: 8. The CDR3 is made up of 16 amino acids. CDR1 is SGHTA and CDR2 is FQGTGA in the germline V gene. The CDR3 loop reads CASSSILAGAGGELFF. The CDR3 region has the DNA TGTGCCAGCAGCTCAATACTAGCGGGAGCAGGCGGGGAGCTGTTTTTT.